The 32 T cell receptor beta chains below come from one sample, sequenced in a study of blood T cell repertoires in COVID-19. Measured with immunoSEQ multiplex PCR; TCRdb has only the in-frame clones, and not every one. The table records around 210,000 clones, roughly 80% of them present only once. The sequenced sample consisted of peripheral blood. The receptors here all came from a woman older than 75 with COVID-19, enrolled during active disease.

The chain employs TRBV6-6 and TRBJ2-2, with unresolved D. CDR3 length: 15 residues. Between the trimmed V and J ends, which lost 5 bases and 4 bases, there was a span of 14 bases. CDR1 is MNHNY, CDR2 SVGAGI, per germline (reference sequence). CDR3 in amino acids: CASSPLPGGTGELFF. The CDR3 nucleotides are TGTGCCAGCAGTCCTCTGCCGGGTGGCACCGGGGAGCTGTTTTTT.

As to this clone: This CDR3 is also generated by other DNA sequences in the sample. This chain connects TRBV6-1 to TRBJ1-5; D possibly corresponds to TRBD1 (6 bases). CDR3 length equals 15 residues. From germline, CDR1 is MNHNS and CDR2 SASEGT. V lost 2 bases to trimming and J lost 9 bases, with 17 bases between them. For the CDR3, the DNA is TGTGCCAGCAGTGAATTCGGGGGGCGGGTGTTGCCCCAGCATTTT. Protein: CASSEFGGRVLPQHF.

The chain couples TRBV4-1 to TRBJ2-7, with D possibly TRBD2 on 6 matching bases. V lost 4 bases, J lost 7 bases, and 17 bases lay in between. This CDR3 spans 14 amino acids. Germline V gene sequence: CDR1 MGHRA, CDR2 YSYEKL. The DNA of the CDR3 is TGCGCCAGCAGCCCCGGGGACTCCCTGCGGGAGCAGTACTTC. Encoded protein: CASSPGDSLREQYF.

This clone appeared once. V is TRBV7-9 and J is TRBJ2-1; the match to TRBD1 covers 10 bases. This CDR3 spans 13 amino acids. Germline V CDR1 and CDR2: SEHNR, FQNEAQ (reference sequence). The junction had 10 bases not matched to a gene; V was cut back by 5 bases and J by 15 bases. DNA for the CDR3: TGTGCCAGCAGCCCGGGACAGGGGCCTTTGGCGTTCTTC. Protein sequence: CASSPGQGPLAFF.

CDR3 loop: CASSPNPGGGAGVVQGYTF. The CDR3 nucleotides are TGTGCCAGCTCGCCTAATCCGGGCGGGGGCGCAGGGGTCGTGCAGGGCTACACCTTC. The chain uses TRBV18 and TRBJ1-2; D is possibly TRBD1 (6 bases). Germline V CDR1 and CDR2: KGHSH, LQKENI. This CDR3 spans 19 amino acids. The ends were cut back, 6 bases at V and 8 bases at J, with 34 bases in the middle.

V is TRBV19 and J is TRBJ2-6; D is unclear. Germline CDR1 LNHDA, CDR2 SQIVND (reference sequence). The CDR3 totals 15 residues. Trimming left V 3 bases short and J 2 bases short, with 8 bases between. CDR3 sequence (DNA): TGTGCCAGTAGTATGGCAGTAACTGGGGCCAACGTCCTGACTTTC. This translates into CASSMAVTGANVLTF.

This chain links TRBV7-9 with TRBJ1-6, with D maybe TRBD1 (6 bases). Trimming shortened V by 2 bases and J by 0 bases, and 11 bases separated the two germline ends. The CDR3 has 17 amino acids. Germline CDR1 and CDR2: SEHNR and FQNEAQ (reference sequence). For the CDR3, the DNA is TGTGCCAGCAGCTTACCAACAGGGAGCTCCTATAATTCACCCCTCCACTTT. Amino acid sequence: CASSLPTGSSYNSPLHF. The full variable domain, in which reference TRBV7-9 and TRBJ1-6 provide the parts outside the CDR3, is DTGVSQNPRHKITKRGQNVTFRCDPISEHNRLYWYRQTLGQGPEFLTYFQNEAQLEKSRLLSDRFSAERPKGSFSTLEIQRTEQGDSAMYLCASSLPTGSSYNSPLHFGNGTRLTVT.

The rearrangement links TRBV6-5 to TRBJ2-5, with TRBD2 matching over 8 bases. V dropped 6 bases and J dropped 4; count of bases not matched to a gene: 10. CDR3 length: 15 residues. The V gene's germline CDR1 is MNHEY and CDR2 SVGAGI. CDR3 amino acids: CASRNSGRGGETQYF. The CDR3 nucleotides read TGTGCCAGCAGGAACAGCGGGAGAGGGGGAGAGACCCAGTACTTC.

Remarks on this clone: In the same sample, other DNA sequences code for this CDR3. CDR3 coding DNA: TGTGCCAGCAGGGGGACAGGACGGCAGCCCCAGCATTTT. Protein product: CASRGTGRQPQHF. The chain uses TRBV2 and TRBJ1-5, with 8 bases fitting TRBD1. The germline V gene encodes CDR1 SNHLY and CDR2 FYNNEI. Unmatched junction bases numbered 5, after V lost 6 bases and J lost 7 bases. This CDR3 is 13 amino acids long.

This clone was seen only a few times. The gene calls are TRBV24-1 and TRBJ2-2, with D perhaps matching TRBD2 (5 bases). Germline CDR1 and CDR2: KGHDR and SFDVKD. V lost 1 base and J 3 bases, leaving 11 bases between the germline ends. The CDR3 contains 16 residues. The CDR3 sequence: CATSDFGPGYTGELFF. DNA of the CDR3: TGTGCCACCAGTGATTTTGGCCCGGGGTACACCGGGGAGCTGTTTTTT.

In this sample, this clone turned up a few times. The V call is TRBV9, the J call TRBJ2-3; the D gene is possibly TRBD1 (5 bases). The ends were cut back, 1 base at V and 0 bases at J, with 9 bases in the middle. Germline values: CDR1 SGDLS, CDR2 YYNGEE. There are 15 residues in the CDR3. The CDR3 DNA sequence: TGTGCCAGCAGCGTATCGTCAGGGAGCACAGATACGCAGTATTTT. Its translation is CASSVSSGSTDTQYF.

CDR3 loop: CASSFVAGQRAGNTIYF. Here the CDR3 DNA reads TGTGCCAGCAGCTTCGTTGCAGGACAAAGAGCTGGAAACACCATATATTTT. The chain recombines TRBV11-2 with TRBJ1-3; tentatively, D is TRBD1 (5 bases). CDR1 and CDR2 (germline): SGHAT, FQNNGV. Trimming stripped 3 bases from V and 2 bases from J, with 17 bases between. The CDR3 length is 17 residues.

The V gene is TRBV7-3, the J gene TRBJ2-3; perhaps TRBD2 as D (5 bases). V gave up 1 base and J gave up 6 bases, with 14 bases separating them. Germline V CDR1 and CDR2: SGHTA, FQGTGA. This CDR3 is built from 15 residues. The CDR3 DNA reads as TGTGCCAGCAGCTTAAACTCTAGCCCGGCGGATACGCAGTATTTT. Translation: CASSLNSSPADTQYF.

This chain joins TRBV2 and TRBJ2-1; 7 nucleotides align to TRBD2. Losses at the gene ends were 4 bases for V and 7 bases for J; bases not matched to a gene: 7. The CDR3 extends over 14 amino acids. Germline-derived CDR1 and CDR2 are SNHLY and FYNNEI. In DNA, the CDR3 is TGTGCCAGCAGTGTCAGCGGGGCAGATAATGAGCAGTTCTTC. Its translation is CASSVSGADNEQFF. Full variable domain (missing parts from reference TRBV2 and TRBJ2-1): EPEVTQTPSHQVTQMGQEVILRCVPISNHLYFYWYRQILGQKVEFLVSFYNNEISEKSEIFDDQFSVERPDGSNFTLKIRSTKLEDSAMYFCASSVSGADNEQFFGPGTRLTVL.

This sequence joins TRBV3-1 (or the pseudogene TRBV3-2) and TRBJ2-5; TRBD2 matches 11 bases. V shed 1 base, J shed 8 bases, and the junction held 3 bases outside the gene matches. The germline V gene encodes CDR1 LGHDT and CDR2 YNNKEL (reference sequence). The CDR3 extends over 14 amino acids. CDR3 nucleotide sequence: TGTGCCAGCAGCCAAGGACTAGCGGGAAGAACCCAGTACTTC. Translated, it gives CASSQGLAGRTQYF.

The chain has TRBV3-1 (or the pseudogene TRBV3-2) and TRBJ1-2; no reliable D call. Per germline, CDR1 LGHDT and CDR2 YNNKEL (reference sequence). This CDR3 contains 14 residues. Deletions cut 3 bases from V and 8 bases from J, with 16 bases between. CDR3 residues: CASSHDLVAGGYTF. CDR3 nucleotides: TGTGCCAGCAGCCACGACCTAGTGGCGGGGGGCTACACCTTC.

V and J are TRBV25-1 and TRBJ2-3; D is possibly TRBD1 (6 bases). CDR3 length: 12 residues. Trimming stripped 9 bases from V and 10 bases from J, with 17 bases between. The germline V gene has CDR1 MGHDK and CDR2 SYGVNS. As DNA, the CDR3 is TGTGCCAGTTCAACAGGGCGAGTTGCGCAGTATTTT. Protein: CASSTGRVAQYF.

CDR3 in amino acids: CASSYSGAGGEQYF. The CDR3 nucleotides read TGTGCCAGCAGTTATTCAGGAGCGGGGGGGGAGCAGTACTTC. The chain recombines TRBV6-5 with TRBJ2-7, with 10 bases fitting TRBD2. V dropped 3 bases and J dropped 7; count of bases not matched to a gene: 6. CDR1 is MNHEY and CDR2 is SVGAGI in the germline V gene. The CDR3 sequence is 14 residues long.

The genes are TRBV5-6 and TRBJ1-1; tentatively, D is TRBD1 (5 bases). This CDR3 contains 15 residues. CDR1 and CDR2 from the germline V gene are SGHDT and YYEEEE. The germline V and J ends were trimmed by 0 bases and 0 bases, with 9 bases remaining between them. The CDR3 nucleotides read TGTGCCAGCAGCTTGGGACAGATCATGAACACTGAAGCTTTCTTT. Amino acids: CASSLGQIMNTEAFF.

The rearrangement joins TRBV7-6 to TRBJ2-1, with 14 bases lining up with TRBD2. V lost 4 bases, J lost 1 base, and 12 bases stayed unmatched. The CDR3 spans 20 residues. CDR1 is SGHVS, CDR2 FNYEAQ, per germline. This chain's CDR3 is CASSSATTSGRARSYNEQFF. The CDR3 DNA follows: TGTGCCAGCAGCTCAGCAACGACTAGCGGGAGGGCCCGGTCCTACAATGAGCAGTTCTTC.

V and J are TRBV24-1 and TRBJ2-7; 8 bases fit TRBD1. The germline V gene encodes CDR1 KGHDR and CDR2 SFDVKD. The V segment lost 5 bases and the J segment 5 bases; nucleotides outside the gene matches: 4. The CDR3 has 13 residues. Here the CDR3 DNA reads TGTGCCACCAGTGGGGACAGGTCCCACGAGCAGTACTTC. Translation: CATSGDRSHEQYF.

This clone has at least ten counts. The chain has TRBV19 and TRBJ1-1; D possibly corresponds to TRBD1 (5 bases). V was clipped by 5 bases and J by 1 base, with 8 bases between them. This CDR3 has 13 amino acids. Germline CDR1 reads LNHDA; CDR2 reads SQIVND (reference sequence). CDR3 sequence: CASSATGNTEAFF. CDR3 DNA: TGTGCCAGTAGTGCTACAGGGAACACTGAAGCTTTCTTT. Supplemented by reference TRBV19 and TRBJ1-1, the full variable domain reads DGGITQSPKYLFRKEGQNVTLSCEQNLNHDAMYWYRQDPGQGLRLIYYSQIVNDFQKGDIAEGYSVSREKKESFPLTVTSAQKNPTAFYLCASSATGNTEAFFGQGTRLTVV.

The chain is built from TRBV7-8 and TRBJ1-3, with D tentatively TRBD1 (6 bases). V gave up 5 bases and J gave up 0 bases, with 17 bases separating them. The CDR3 covers 17 residues. Germline CDR1 SGHVS, CDR2 FQNEAQ. The CDR3, as DNA: TGTGCCAGCAGCCCGGGACAAGCCGTTTACTCTGGAAACACCATATATTTT. It encodes CASSPGQAVYSGNTIYF.

The CDR3 DNA is TGTGCCAGCAGCTTGCCCCAGGGCCACGAGCAGTACTTC. Residues: CASSLPQGHEQYF. V is TRBV5-4 and J is TRBJ2-7; D is possibly TRBD1 (5 bases). The CDR3 runs 13 residues. Trimming pared 1 base from V and 5 bases from J, leaving 10 bases between. The germline gives CDR1 SGHNT, CDR2 YYREEE (reference sequence).

This chain links TRBV12-5 with TRBJ2-5; possible D gene TRBD2, 5 bases. V lost 4 bases and J lost 5, with 14 bases in between. Germline V lookup: CDR1 LGHNT, CDR2 FRNRAP. The CDR3 has 14 residues. CDR3 DNA sequence: TGTGCTAGTGGTTCCTCAACTACGGGGGAGACCCAGTACTTC. Translated, it gives CASGSSTTGETQYF. Based on the CDR3 plus reference TRBV12-5 and TRBJ2-5, the full variable domain is DARVTQTPRHKVTEMGQEVTMRCQPILGHNTVFWYRQTMMQGLELLAYFRNRAPLDDSGMPKDRFSAEMPDATLATLKIQPSEPRDSAVYFCASGSSTTGETQYFGPGTRLLVL.

The J gene is TRBJ2-3, the V gene TRBV3-1 (or the pseudogene TRBV3-2); weak D call: TRBD1 (6 bases). Between the trimmed V and J ends, which lost 4 bases and 3 bases, there was a span of 14 bases. The length of the CDR3 is 15 residues. In germline, CDR1 is LGHDT, CDR2 YNNKEL (reference sequence). The CDR3 reads CASSLMSQGTDTQYF. The CDR3 nucleotides read TGTGCCAGCAGCCTCATGTCGCAGGGGACAGATACGCAGTATTTT.

Only one count was recorded for this clone. The V and J genes are TRBV28 and TRBJ2-3; 7 bases are shared with TRBD2. The CDR3 sequence is 15 residues long. The ends lost 5 bases at V and 0 bases at J; junction bases unmatched: 5. The V gene's germline CDR1 is MDHEN and CDR2 SYDVKM. Here the CDR3 reads CASSPPGGSTDTQYF. CDR3 in DNA: TGTGCCAGCAGTCCCCCCGGGGGGAGCACAGATACGCAGTATTTT.

This chain connects TRBV7-9 to TRBJ2-5; weak D call: TRBD2 (6 bases). Trimming took off 3 bases at V and 5 bases at J, with 10 bases between the two ends. Germline CDR1 is SEHNR and CDR2 is FQNEAQ (reference sequence). The length of the CDR3 is 13 residues. This CDR3 is CASSFAGWETQYF. The CDR3 nucleotides are TGTGCCAGCAGCTTCGCGGGGTGGGAGACCCAGTACTTC.

The chain employs TRBV4-1 and TRBJ1-1; D perhaps matches TRBD1 (5 bases). There are 12 residues in the CDR3. The V and J ends lost 2 bases and 10 bases respectively, with 11 bases between them. From germline, CDR1 is MGHRA and CDR2 YSYEKL. The CDR3 region is CASSQSGWRAFF. The CDR3 nucleotides are TGCGCCAGCAGCCAATCAGGGTGGCGAGCTTTCTTT.

This clone has a single count. The genes are TRBV6-4 and TRBJ1-3; 8 bases match TRBD1. J lost 0 bases, V lost 0 bases, and 13 bases had no gene match. This CDR3 has 20 residues. CDR1 is MRHNA, CDR2 SNTAGT, per germline. The CDR3: CASSDSEDRVGTDSGNTIYF. The CDR3, as DNA: TGTGCCAGCAGTGACTCTGAGGACAGGGTGGGTACGGACTCTGGAAACACCATATATTTT.

The CDR3 here is CASSRDRSDEKLFF. For the CDR3, the DNA is TGTGCCAGCAGCCGGGACAGGTCGGACGAAAAACTGTTTTTT. The chain combines TRBV5-4 with TRBJ1-4, with 8 bases aligning to TRBD1. The CDR3 runs 14 residues. The V gene end was trimmed by 4 bases and the J gene end by 8 bases; junction bases not matched to a gene: 7. From germline, CDR1 is SGHNT and CDR2 YYREEE (reference sequence).

J is TRBJ2-3 and V is TRBV28; 7 positions agree with TRBD2. The germline V gene encodes CDR1 MDHEN and CDR2 SYDVKM. The length of the CDR3 is 15 residues. The V segment lost 6 bases and the J segment 5 bases; nucleotides outside the gene matches: 11. The CDR3 loop is CASSPSSGRGDTQYF. The CDR3 nucleotides read TGTGCCAGCAGCCCTTCTAGCGGCCGGGGAGATACGCAGTATTTT.